This entry describes one T cell receptor beta chain. These data originate in a study of T cells expressing NK-cell markers. CDR1 is SQVTM and CDR2 is ANQGSEA in the germline V gene. There are 14 residues in the CDR3. As the method of synthesis, 5'RACE template switching with UMIs yielded TCR beta cDNA. One entry per CDR3 protein, without DNA, is what TCRdb gives after re-calling the 5' RACE reads. The data show hundreds of thousands of distinct CDR3 sequences, and the top ten clones hold approximately 6.8%. The TCR comes from a woman between 18 and 70 years old in good health. The sequencing input was blood T cells: a sorted CD56 or NKG2C T cell subset, CD4+ or CD8+ T cells, or bulk PBMC T cells (not recorded which). The chain links TRBV29-1 to TRBJ2-7; as DNA is missing, the TRBD1 call by TCRdb cannot be tested. The CDR3 reads CSVEFGTGFYEQYF.